This TCR beta chain was observed in a study of control samples from healthy donors and cancer patients. V was shortened by 1 base and J by 7 bases, with 16 bases between the two germline ends. Germline lookup yields CDR1 SGHVS and CDR2 FQNEAQ. This CDR3 spans 16 amino acids. Generated by immunoSEQ multiplex PCR, the TCRdb table keeps only in-frame clones and is missing some. The sample yields over 150,000 clones, 85% to 95% seen once. This sequence originates from a woman aged 18-30 years in good health. Input material: blood. The chain has TRBV7-8 and TRBJ2-2; D remains unclear. The CDR3: CASSLDSGVQSGELFF. The CDR3 nucleotides read TGTGCCAGCAGCTTAGATTCCGGTGTACAGAGCGGGGAGCTGTTTTTT.